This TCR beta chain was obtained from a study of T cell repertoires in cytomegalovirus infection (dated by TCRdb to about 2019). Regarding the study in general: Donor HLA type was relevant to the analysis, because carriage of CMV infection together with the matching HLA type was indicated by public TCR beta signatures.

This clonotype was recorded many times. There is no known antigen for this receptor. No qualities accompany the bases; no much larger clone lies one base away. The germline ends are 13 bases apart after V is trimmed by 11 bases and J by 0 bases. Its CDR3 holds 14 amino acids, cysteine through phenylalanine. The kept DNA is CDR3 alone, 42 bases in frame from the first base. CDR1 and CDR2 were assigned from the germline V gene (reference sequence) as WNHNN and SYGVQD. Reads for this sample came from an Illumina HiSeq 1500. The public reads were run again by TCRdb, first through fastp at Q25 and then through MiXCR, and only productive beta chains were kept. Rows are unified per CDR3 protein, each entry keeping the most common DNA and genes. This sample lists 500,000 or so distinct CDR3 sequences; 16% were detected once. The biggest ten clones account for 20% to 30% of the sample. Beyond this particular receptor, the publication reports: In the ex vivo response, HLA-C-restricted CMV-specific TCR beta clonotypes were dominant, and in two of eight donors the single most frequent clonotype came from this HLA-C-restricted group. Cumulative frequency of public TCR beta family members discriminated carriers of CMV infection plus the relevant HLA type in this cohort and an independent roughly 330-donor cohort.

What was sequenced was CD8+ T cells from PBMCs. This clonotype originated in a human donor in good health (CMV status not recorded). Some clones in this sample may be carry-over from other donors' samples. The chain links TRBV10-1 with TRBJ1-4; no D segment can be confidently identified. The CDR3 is CAGLFRATNEKLFF. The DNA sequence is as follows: TGCGCCGGCCTTTTCCGTGCAACTAATGAAAAACTGTTTTTT.